The T cell receptor beta chain under discussion was sequenced for a study of cytomegalovirus exposure and HLA in healthy donors. Study conclusions and caveats: Specific recognition of CMV antigens was confirmed in vitro for a few chains (all CMV-associated). In a later analysis, first-cohort TCR clusters were found to tend to co-occur in the 120 or so validation repertoires. Altogether, 170 or so TCR beta chains were recorded as cytomegalovirus-associated.

About this clone itself: No antigen is known for it.

V dropped 1 base and J dropped 5 bases, with 15 bases sitting between them. The CDR3 length is 16 residues. Germline-derived CDR1 and CDR2 are LNHDA and SQIVND (reference sequence). Assay: immunoSEQ multiplex PCR; the TCRdb copy retains only in-frame clones and omits some. Of about 97,000 clones in the sample, approximately 95% were seen once. Donors were drawn from the roughly 120-subject validation cohort, separate from the roughly 700-subject first cohort. This rearrangement joins TRBV19 to TRBJ2-1, with a possible D match to TRBD2 (5 bases). The sequence derives from a woman younger than 35 in good health and CMV-seronegative. Sequences were obtained from PBMCs. The CDR3 nucleotides are TGTGCCAGTAGTATAGCAACGGGAATGGGGAACAATGAGCAGTTCTTC. It encodes CASSIATGMGNNEQFF.